This T cell receptor (beta chain) is from a study of shared clonotypes between healthy human individuals. The method was immunoSEQ multiplex PCR; TCRdb's version includes in-frame clones alone and lacks a portion of them. The table has about 1.1 million clones, around 82% seen once. Study conclusions and caveats: Enrolling few donors narrowed the genetic and exposure-history diversity that was represented. Across a handful of donors, naive CD4 shared 5% to 6%, naive CD8 less than 4%, memory CD4 about 2.5%, memory CD8 around 0.42%.

Of note for this clone: Its antigen is not known.

CD4+ cell separation produced CD45RA+ naive and CD45RA-negative memory subsets. Trimming removed 0 bases from V and 0 bases from J, with 3 bases in between. Looked up from germline, CDR1 is SGHRS and CDR2 is YFSETQ. The CDR3 is 13 amino acids. Input material: memory CD4+ T cells from PBMCs. Regarding subset: CD45RA-negative fraction. This receptor was identified in a man aged 18-30 years in good health. Some clones in this sample may be carry-over from other donors' samples. The V and J genes are TRBV5-1 and TRBJ2-5; D unresolved. CDR3 amino acids: CASSLVYQETQYF. The CDR3 DNA sequence: TGCGCCAGCAGCTTGGTGTACCAAGAGACCCAGTACTTC.